The 29 T cell receptor beta chains presented below share a single source sample, sequenced in a study of neurological immune-mediated disorders. MiXCR was run by TCRdb on the 5' RACE reads, yielding one entry per CDR3 protein. The sample has roughly 15,000 distinct CDR3 sequences, around 15% seen once; the top ten hold roughly 13%. The sequencing input was PBMCs. The receptors were sampled from a man in his fifties or sixties with HTLV-1-associated myelopathy (HAM/TSP).

Many counts were recorded for this clonotype. This sequence joins TRBV5-1 and TRBJ1-1, with D possibly TRBD1 on 6 matching bases. V was pared by 5 bases and J by 3 bases, with 14 bases between. The CDR3 totals 14 residues. The germline gives CDR1 SGHRS, CDR2 YFSETQ. The CDR3 sequence: CASSIQGWDTEAFF. The CDR3, as DNA: TGCGCCAGCAGTATACAGGGATGGGACACTGAAGCTTTCTTT. The variable domain in full, with the rest retrieved from reference TRBV5-1 and TRBJ1-1, is KAGVTQTPRYLIKTRGQQVTLSCSPISGHRSVSWYQQTPGQGLQFLFEYFSETQRNKGNFPGRFSGRQFSNSRSEMNVSTLELGDSALYLCASSIQGWDTEAFFGQGTRLTVV.

This clonotype was picked up many times. The chain couples TRBV20-1 to TRBJ1-5; possibly TRBD1 for D (5 bases). V was pared by 6 bases and J by 2 bases, with 14 bases between. CDR1 is DFQATT and CDR2 is SNEGSKA in the germline V gene (reference sequence). This CDR3 has 14 amino acids. DNA of the CDR3: TGCAGTGCCCAGGACACCGCGGGCAATCAGCCCCAGCATTTT. This encodes CSAQDTAGNQPQHF.

The genes are TRBV5-1 and TRBJ1-1; D is undetermined. V dropped 6 bases and J dropped 3 bases, with 12 bases sitting between them. The CDR3 consists of 13 residues. CDR1 and CDR2 from the germline V gene are SGHRS and YFSETQ. The CDR3 DNA sequence: TGCGCCAGCACCCCCCTGGAGGACACTGAAGCTTTCTTT. Translated, it gives CASTPLEDTEAFF.

In this sample, this clonotype turned up many times. The V gene is TRBV14, the J gene TRBJ2-1, with 13 bases aligning to TRBD2. V gave up 6 bases and J gave up 8 bases; unmatched junction bases: 10. From germline, CDR1 is SGHDN and CDR2 FVKESK. The CDR3 covers 16 residues. CDR3 sequence (DNA): TGTGCCAGCAGGGCGTCGAGACTAGCGGGGGGATATGAGCAGTTCTTC. It encodes CASRASRLAGGYEQFF.

Many counts were recorded for this clonotype. The chain links TRBV12-3 or TRBV12-4 to TRBJ2-7, with 12 nucleotides matching TRBD2. This CDR3 region has 14 residues. The ends lost 5 bases at V and 6 bases at J; junction bases unmatched: 5. The CDR3 DNA is TGTGCCAGCAGTCTGGGACTAGCGGGTTTCGAGCAGTACTTC. Translation: CASSLGLAGFEQYF.

The table lists this clonotype with a few counts. The chain uses TRBV2 and TRBJ2-1; no definite D call. The germline gives CDR1 SNHLY, CDR2 FYNNEI. V lost 7 bases, J lost 10 bases, and 8 bases lay in between. This CDR3 comprises 10 residues. In DNA, the CDR3 is TGTGCCAGCAACAAAGCAGAGCAGTTCTTC. Amino acid sequence: CASNKAEQFF.

The genes are TRBV5-1 and TRBJ2-7, with TRBD1 as a possible D gene (5 bases). Per germline, CDR1 SGHRS and CDR2 YFSETQ. The length of the CDR3 is 15 residues. Trimming pared 0 bases from V and 3 bases from J, leaving 13 bases between. DNA of the CDR3: TGCGCCAGCAGCTTGGAGCAGTGGGGCTACTACGAGCAGTACTTC. Protein product: CASSLEQWGYYEQYF.

This clonotype was detected many times. The chain carries TRBV5-1 and TRBJ1-6; unclear D gene. Per the germline V gene, CDR1 is SGHRS and CDR2 is YFSETQ. This CDR3 region has 16 residues. V dropped 10 bases and J dropped 7 bases, with 24 bases sitting between them. This CDR3 is CASTVMPTAGNSPLHF. The CDR3 DNA follows: TGCGCCTCTACAGTAATGCCTACCGCGGGGAATTCACCCCTCCACTTT.

This clonotype was recorded at least ten times. The V and J genes are TRBV5-1 and TRBJ2-5, with D unclear. The CDR3 runs to 12 residues. V gave up 4 bases and J gave up 2 bases, with 6 bases separating them. Germline V gene lookup returns CDR1 SGHRS and CDR2 YFSETQ. DNA for the CDR3: TGCGCCAGCAGCCGGCAGCAAGAGACCCAGTACTTC. Translation: CASSRQQETQYF.

This clonotype was counted a few times. The chain links TRBV14 to TRBJ2-2, with D possibly TRBD1 on 5 matching bases. The germline V and J ends were trimmed by 8 bases and 4 bases, with 14 bases remaining between them. The CDR3 contains 14 residues. Germline-derived CDR1 and CDR2 are SGHDN and FVKESK. Here the CDR3 DNA reads TGTGCCAGCGGGCACAGGAGCTTCACCGGGGAGCTGTTTTTT. This gives the protein CASGHRSFTGELFF.

This clonotype rates as medium-sized. CDR3 sequence (DNA): TGCAGTGCTAGTAGCAGGGAAGAGACCCAGTACTTC. It yields the protein CSASSREETQYF. The chain recombines TRBV20-1 with TRBJ2-5, with a tentative D call TRBD1 (5 bases). The CDR3 is 12 amino acids. Germline assignment: CDR1 DFQATT and CDR2 SNEGSKA (reference sequence). The V end was cut by 3 bases, the J end by 3 bases, with 8 bases between.

This clonotype has a count of ten or more. The chain couples TRBV7-8 to TRBJ1-2, with 8 bases matching TRBD1. The CDR3 contains 14 residues. Germline lookup yields CDR1 SGHVS and CDR2 FQNEAQ. After removal of 3 bases from V and 4 bases from J, the junction contained 4 bases not matched to a gene. DNA of the CDR3: TGTGCCAGCAGCTTTTCTCAGGGGGCCTATGGCTACACCTTC. The encoded protein is CASSFSQGAYGYTF.

This clonotype was seen many times. The V gene is TRBV12-3 or TRBV12-4, the J gene TRBJ2-2; D may correspond to TRBD1 or TRBD2 (5 bases each). Trimming left V 1 base short and J 8 bases short, with 11 bases between. The CDR3 has 14 residues. The CDR3 sequence: CASSLVGGSGELFF. CDR3 in DNA: TGTGCCAGCAGTTTAGTTGGGGGATCAGGGGAGCTGTTTTTT.

This clonotype was counted many times. The chain uses TRBV7-2 and TRBJ2-7; tentative D call: TRBD1 (5 bases). The CDR3 has 13 residues. The germline CDR1 and CDR2 sequences are SGHTA and FQGNSA. The V gene lost 5 bases and the J gene lost 1 base, with 9 bases spanning the gap. CDR3 sequence reads: CASSRPGSYEQYF. Here the CDR3 DNA reads TGTGCCAGCAGCCGGCCAGGGTCCTACGAGCAGTACTTC.

This clonotype has at least ten counts. The chain employs TRBV5-5 and TRBJ2-7, with 9 bases identical to TRBD1. The CDR3 is 15 amino acids. The trim removed 4 bases at V and 3 bases at J, leaving 8 bases unmatched. Germline CDR1 SGHKS, CDR2 YYEKEE (reference sequence). CDR3 sequence (DNA): TGTGCCAGCAGCGCCCGGACAGGGGCTCTCTACGAGCAGTACTTC. Encoded protein: CASSARTGALYEQYF.

This clonotype was seen many times. The chain recombines TRBV2 with TRBJ2-5, with D possibly TRBD2 on 5 matching bases. Germline-derived CDR1 and CDR2 are SNHLY and FYNNEI. CDR3 size: 12 residues. V lost 7 bases and J lost 5, with 11 bases in between. The CDR3 is CASTREKETQYF. CDR3 nucleotide sequence: TGTGCCAGCACTCGGGAAAAGGAGACCCAGTACTTC.

The chain recombines TRBV18 with TRBJ1-1, with 9 bases lining up with TRBD1. From germline, CDR1 is KGHSH and CDR2 LQKENI. The CDR3 has 15 amino acids. Trimming took 3 bases from V and 1 from J; bases not matched to a gene: 3. The CDR3 region is CASSPTGGANTEAFF. In DNA form, the CDR3 reads TGTGCCAGCTCACCCACAGGGGGCGCGAACACTGAAGCTTTCTTT.

The table lists this clonotype with many counts. This chain uses TRBV10-3 with TRBJ1-2; weak D call: TRBD1 (6 bases). Between the trimmed V and J ends, which lost 0 bases and 4 bases, there was a span of 12 bases. Germline CDR1 and CDR2: ENHRY and SYGVKD. The CDR3 extends over 15 amino acids. DNA of the CDR3: TGTGCCATCAGTGAGTCGGGGGCCCCCACCTATGGCTACACCTTC. This sequence encodes CAISESGAPTYGYTF.

In this sample, this clonotype turned up many times. The CDR3 DNA sequence: TGCGCCAGCAGCGGTACCCGAGGGGCTGAAGCTTTCTTT. This codes for CASSGTRGAEAFF. This chain joins TRBV5-1 and TRBJ1-1; D is perhaps TRBD1 (5 bases). Germline assignment: CDR1 SGHRS and CDR2 YFSETQ. The CDR3 has 13 residues. Trimming stripped 4 bases from V and 6 bases from J, with 13 bases between.

This clonotype was counted at least ten times. This rearrangement joins TRBV5-1 to TRBJ2-7; a weak D match, TRBD1 (6 bases). The ends were cut back, 4 bases at V and 2 bases at J, with 16 bases in the middle. The CDR3 consists of 15 residues. In germline, CDR1 is SGHRS, CDR2 YFSETQ. Here the CDR3 reads CASSERTALTYEQYF. CDR3 bases: TGCGCCAGCAGCGAGAGGACAGCCTTAACCTACGAGCAGTACTTC.

This clonotype was observed at least ten times. The V call is TRBV5-6, the J call TRBJ1-2; tentatively, D is TRBD1 (6 bases). The ends were cut back, 6 bases at V and 5 bases at J, with 14 bases in the middle. The CDR3 contains 13 residues. In germline, CDR1 is SGHDT, CDR2 YYEEEE. Written as DNA, the CDR3 is TGTGCCAGCACCCTGGCGAGGGGGTATGGCTACACCTTC. It specifies CASTLARGYGYTF. The full variable domain, in which reference TRBV5-6 and TRBJ1-2 provide the parts outside the CDR3, is DAGVTQSPTHLIKTRGQQVTLRCSPKSGHDTVSWYQQALGQGPQFIFQYYEEEERQRGNFPDRFSGHQFPNYSSELNVNALLLGDSALYLCASTLARGYGYTFGSGTRLTVV.

The chain is built from TRBV29-1 and TRBJ2-7; 9 bases fit TRBD1. This CDR3 has 14 residues. The V segment lost 7 bases and the J segment 3 bases; nucleotides outside the gene matches: 10. The V gene's germline CDR1 is SQVTM and CDR2 ANQGSEA. In nucleotides, the CDR3 is TGCAGCGCTGGGGGACAGGGAGAAGGCTACGAGCAGTACTTC. This codes for CSAGGQGEGYEQYF.

This clonotype has a count of ten or more. The chain combines TRBV12-3 or TRBV12-4 with TRBJ1-5; D is perhaps TRBD1 (6 bases). Trimming left V 7 bases short and J 9 bases short, with 16 bases between. The CDR3 runs 13 residues. The CDR3 coding sequence is TGTGCCAGCAACGGACAGCGGCGGGCGCCCCAGCATTTT. Its translation: CASNGQRRAPQHF.

This clonotype was observed at least ten times. The V gene is TRBV12-3 or TRBV12-4, the J gene TRBJ2-2; 9 bases match TRBD2. V shed 6 bases and J 3 bases; nucleotides not matched to a gene: 5. The CDR3 length is 15 residues. In DNA, the CDR3 is TGTGCCAGCAGCCTTAGCGGGGGAGACACCGGGGAGCTGTTTTTT. Its protein is CASSLSGGDTGELFF.

This clonotype has a count of ten or more. The V gene is TRBV10-1, the J gene TRBJ1-6, with TRBD1 identical over 11 bases. V trimming: 6 bases; J trimming: 9 bases; junction bases outside the gene matches: 4. Looked up from germline, CDR1 is WNHNN and CDR2 is SYGVQD (reference sequence). This CDR3 has 14 amino acids. CDR3 loop: CASSKDRGLSPLHF. As DNA, the CDR3 is TGCGCCAGCAGCAAGGACAGGGGGCTTTCACCCCTCCACTTT.

This clonotype was counted ten times or more. V is TRBV12-3 or TRBV12-4 and J is TRBJ1-6; TRBD1 matches 10 bases. V lost 5 bases and J lost 10; bases outside the gene matches: 11. This CDR3 comprises 16 residues. The CDR3 here is CASSPDTGQGYSPLHF. The CDR3 DNA sequence: TGTGCCAGCAGTCCCGACACGGGACAGGGGTACTCACCCCTCCACTTT.

This clonotype was seen once. A much bigger clone sits one base away, suggesting this may be a read error. The rearrangement uses TRBV7-9 and TRBJ1-3; TRBD1 is a possible D gene (6 bases). CDR3 length: 16 amino acids. Germline CDR1 SEHNR, CDR2 FQNEAQ (reference sequence). In DNA, the CDR3 is TGTGCCAGCACCCCTCCCCCCAGGGGTGCTGGAAACACCATATTTTTT. Protein product: CASTPPPRGAGNTIFF.

This clonotype was detected ten times or more. The CDR3 is CAISGTRFEQYF. In nucleotides, the CDR3 is TGTGCCATCAGTGGGACCCGCTTCGAGCAGTACTTC. The V and J genes are TRBV10-3 and TRBJ2-7; D is uncertain. This CDR3 contains 12 residues. The germline gives CDR1 ENHRY, CDR2 SYGVKD. V was shortened by 4 bases and J by 6 bases, with 10 bases between the two germline ends.

This clonotype occurred many times. The V and J genes are TRBV7-2 and TRBJ2-7; D is undetermined. Germline CDR1 reads SGHTA; CDR2 reads FQGNSA. The CDR3 has 14 residues. V was shortened by 2 bases and J by 0 bases, with 8 bases between the two germline ends. CDR3: CASSLLAYSYEQYF. The CDR3 bases are TGTGCCAGCAGCTTATTGGCCTACTCCTACGAGCAGTACTTC.